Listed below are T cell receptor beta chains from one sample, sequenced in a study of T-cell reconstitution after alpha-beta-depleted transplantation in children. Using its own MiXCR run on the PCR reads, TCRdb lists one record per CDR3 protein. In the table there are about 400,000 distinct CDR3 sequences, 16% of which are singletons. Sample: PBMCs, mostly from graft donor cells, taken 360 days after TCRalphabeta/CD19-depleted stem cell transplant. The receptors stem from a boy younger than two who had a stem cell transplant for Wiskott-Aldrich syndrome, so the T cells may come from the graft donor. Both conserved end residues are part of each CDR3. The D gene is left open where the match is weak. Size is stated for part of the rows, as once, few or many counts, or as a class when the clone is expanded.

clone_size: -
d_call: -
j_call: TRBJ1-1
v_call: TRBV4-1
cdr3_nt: TGCGCCAGCAGCCAAGTACTACAGGTTCGGAGTGAAGCTTTCTTT
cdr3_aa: CASSQVLQVRSEAFF

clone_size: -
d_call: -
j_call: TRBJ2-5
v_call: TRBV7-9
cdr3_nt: TGTGCCAGCAGCATCTCCCACCCCTTGCGAGAGACCCAGTACTTC
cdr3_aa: CASSISHPLRETQYF

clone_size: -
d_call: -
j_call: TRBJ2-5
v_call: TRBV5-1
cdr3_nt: TGCGCCAGCACCCCTACGACCCAAGAGACCCAGTACTTC
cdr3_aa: CASTPTTQETQYF

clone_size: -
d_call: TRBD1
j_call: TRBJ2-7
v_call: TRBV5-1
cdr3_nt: TGCGCCAGCAGCTACCGGGACAGGGGATCCCTCTACGAGCAGTACTTC
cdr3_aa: CASSYRDRGSLYEQYF

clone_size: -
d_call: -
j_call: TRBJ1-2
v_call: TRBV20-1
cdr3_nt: TGCAGTGCCGAAACACAGGGCAACTATGGCTACACCTTC
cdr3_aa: CSAETQGNYGYTF

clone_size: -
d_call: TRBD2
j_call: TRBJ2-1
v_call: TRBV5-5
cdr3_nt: TGTGCCAGCAGGGGACATAGCGGGAGGTCCTACAATGAGCAGTTCTTC
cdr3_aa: CASRGHSGRSYNEQFF

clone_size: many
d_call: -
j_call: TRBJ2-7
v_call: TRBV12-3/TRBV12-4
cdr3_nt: TGTGCCAGCAGTAACCGTAGGACACTCGAGCAGTACTTC
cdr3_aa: CASSNRRTLEQYF

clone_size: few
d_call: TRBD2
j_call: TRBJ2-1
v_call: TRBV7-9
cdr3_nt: TGTGCCAGCAGCTTAGCTGGAGGACTAGCGGGAGCGTTCTTC
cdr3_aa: CASSLAGGLAGAFF

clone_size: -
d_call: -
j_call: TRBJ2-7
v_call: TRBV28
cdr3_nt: TGTGCCAGCAGTTTAGGGTGGCGGGCCTACGAGCAGTACTTC
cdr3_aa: CASSLGWRAYEQYF

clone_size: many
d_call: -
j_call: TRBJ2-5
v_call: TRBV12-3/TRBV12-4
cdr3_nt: TGTGCCAGCAGTTTTACGGGGGGCTTCCAAGAGACCCAGTACTTC
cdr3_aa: CASSFTGGFQETQYF

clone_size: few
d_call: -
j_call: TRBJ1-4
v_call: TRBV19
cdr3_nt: TGTGCCAGTAGTAGGATCGCCGGACAGAGTGAAAAACTGTTTTTT
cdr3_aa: CASSRIAGQSEKLFF

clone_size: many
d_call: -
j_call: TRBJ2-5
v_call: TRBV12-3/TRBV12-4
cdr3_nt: TGTGCCAGCAGTTTACGCTCGATGGCGGCCCCTCGTACCCCTTTCCAAGAGACCCAGTACTTC
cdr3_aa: CASSLRSMAAPRTPFQETQYF

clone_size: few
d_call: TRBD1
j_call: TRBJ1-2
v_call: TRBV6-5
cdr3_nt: TGTGCCAGCAGTTACCCCGGGACAGTCTATGGCTACACCTTC
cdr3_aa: CASSYPGTVYGYTF

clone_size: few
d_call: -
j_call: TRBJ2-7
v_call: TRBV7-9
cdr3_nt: TGTGCCAGCAGCTTACTATTAGAAGGCGAGCAGTACTTC
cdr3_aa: CASSLLLEGEQYF

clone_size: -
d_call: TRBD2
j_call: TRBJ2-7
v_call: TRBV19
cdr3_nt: TGTGCCAGTAGGAGACTAGCGGGAGGCTACGAGCAGTACTTC
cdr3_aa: CASRRLAGGYEQYF

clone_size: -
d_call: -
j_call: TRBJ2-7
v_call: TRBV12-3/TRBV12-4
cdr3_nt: TGTGCCAGCAGTTTACGGTTTAGGGACAACATAGGGGGAGGGCCCTCCTACGAGCAGTACTTC
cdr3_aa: CASSLRFRDNIGGGPSYEQYF

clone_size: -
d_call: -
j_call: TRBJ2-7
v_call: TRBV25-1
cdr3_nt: TGTGCCAGCAGTGGGGACATCACCTACGAGCAGTACTTC
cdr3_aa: CASSGDITYEQYF

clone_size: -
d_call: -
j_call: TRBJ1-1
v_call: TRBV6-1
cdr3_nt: TGTGCCAGCAGTGAATACGGACAGATTCTTGAAGCTTTCTTT
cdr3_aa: CASSEYGQILEAFF

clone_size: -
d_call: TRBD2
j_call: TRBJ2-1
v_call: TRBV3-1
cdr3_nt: TGTGCCAGCAGCCAAGGGACTAGCGGGAGCTACAATGAGCAGTTCTTC
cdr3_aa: CASSQGTSGSYNEQFF

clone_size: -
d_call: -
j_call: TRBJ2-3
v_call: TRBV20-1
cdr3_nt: TGCAGTGCTAAAAGGCCCACAGATACGCAGTATTTT
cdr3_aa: CSAKRPTDTQYF

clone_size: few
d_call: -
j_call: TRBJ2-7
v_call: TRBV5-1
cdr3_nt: TGCGCCAGCAGCTTGGTAACAGGGAGGGGGTACGAGCAGTACTTC
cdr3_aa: CASSLVTGRGYEQYF

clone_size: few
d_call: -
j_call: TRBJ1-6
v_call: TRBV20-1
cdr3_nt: TGCAGTGCTAGGGAGGGGAATTCACCCCTCCACTTT
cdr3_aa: CSAREGNSPLHF

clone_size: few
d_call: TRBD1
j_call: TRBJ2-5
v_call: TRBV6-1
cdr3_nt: TGTGCCAGCAAAAAAGACAGGGAAGAGACCCAGTACTTC
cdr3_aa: CASKKDREETQYF

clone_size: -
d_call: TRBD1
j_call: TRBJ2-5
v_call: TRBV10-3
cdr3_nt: TGTGCCATCAGCCGGGACAGGTCACAAGAGACCCAGTACTTC
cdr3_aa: CAISRDRSQETQYF

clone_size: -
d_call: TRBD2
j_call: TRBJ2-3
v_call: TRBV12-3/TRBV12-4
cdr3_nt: TGTGCCAGCAGACAGAGCGGGAGGACAGATACGCAGTATTTT
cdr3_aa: CASRQSGRTDTQYF

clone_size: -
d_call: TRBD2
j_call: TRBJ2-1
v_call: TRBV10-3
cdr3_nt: TGTGCCATCAGAACTAGCGGGGTCCCCTACAATGAGCAGTTCTTC
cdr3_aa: CAIRTSGVPYNEQFF

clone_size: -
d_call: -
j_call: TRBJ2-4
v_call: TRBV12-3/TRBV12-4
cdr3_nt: TGTGCCAGCAGCCTCGTTCGCAAGGGGGTGGGCAAAAACATTCAGTACTTC
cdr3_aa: CASSLVRKGVGKNIQYF

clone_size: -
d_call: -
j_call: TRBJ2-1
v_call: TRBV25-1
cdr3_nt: TGTGCCAGCAGTGACAGATACAATGAGCAGTTCTTC
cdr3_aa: CASSDRYNEQFF

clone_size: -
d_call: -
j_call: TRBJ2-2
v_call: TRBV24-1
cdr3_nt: TGTGCCACCAGTGGAGATCAGGGGTACACCGGGGAGCTGTTTTTT
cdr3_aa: CATSGDQGYTGELFF

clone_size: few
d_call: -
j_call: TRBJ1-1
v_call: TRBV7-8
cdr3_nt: TGTGCCAGCGGATCGGACAGGAACACTGAAGCTTTCTTT
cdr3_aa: CASGSDRNTEAFF

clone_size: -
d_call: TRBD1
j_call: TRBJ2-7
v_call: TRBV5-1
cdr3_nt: TGCGCCAGCAGCTTGGCTCGGGACAGGGGCTACGAGCAGTACTTC
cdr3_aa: CASSLARDRGYEQYF

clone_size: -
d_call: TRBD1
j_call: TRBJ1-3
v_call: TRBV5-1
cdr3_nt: TGCGCCAGCAGCGTCACAGGGGACTCTGGAAACACCATATATTTT
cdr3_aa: CASSVTGDSGNTIYF

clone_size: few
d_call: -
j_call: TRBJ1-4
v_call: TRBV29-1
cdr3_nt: TGCAGCGTGTCCGGGACGGCTAATGAAAAACTGTTTTTT
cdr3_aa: CSVSGTANEKLFF

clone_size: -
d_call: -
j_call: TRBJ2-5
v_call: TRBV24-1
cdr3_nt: TGTGCCACCAGTGATTTCTCCCAACAAGAGACCCAGTACTTC
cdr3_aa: CATSDFSQQETQYF

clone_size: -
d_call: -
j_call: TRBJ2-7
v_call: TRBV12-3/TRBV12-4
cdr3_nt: TGTGCCAGCAGTCCCGAGCGGAGCTCCTACGAGCAGTACTTC
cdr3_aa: CASSPERSSYEQYF

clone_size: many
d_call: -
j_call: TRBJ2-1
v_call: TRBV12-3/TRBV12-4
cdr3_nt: TGTGCCAGCACCTCTAGTTCAGAGCAGTTCTTC
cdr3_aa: CASTSSSEQFF

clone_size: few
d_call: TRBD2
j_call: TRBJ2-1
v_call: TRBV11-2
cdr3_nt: TGTGCCAGCAGCGAACTAGCGTACTACAATGAGCAGTTCTTC
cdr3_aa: CASSELAYYNEQFF

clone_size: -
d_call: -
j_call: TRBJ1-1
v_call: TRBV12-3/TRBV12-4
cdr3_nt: TGTGCCAGCAGTTTAATGGCCCGCGTGGGCACTGAAGCTTTCTTT
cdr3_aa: CASSLMARVGTEAFF

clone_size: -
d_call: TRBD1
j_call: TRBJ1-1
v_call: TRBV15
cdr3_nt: TGTGCCACCAGCTACCCCGGGACAGGGGACACTGAAGCTTTCTTT
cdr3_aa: CATSYPGTGDTEAFF

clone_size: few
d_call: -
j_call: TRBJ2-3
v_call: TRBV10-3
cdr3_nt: TGTGCCATTTCCGCGAGATTCACGCAGTATTTT
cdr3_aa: CAISARFTQYF

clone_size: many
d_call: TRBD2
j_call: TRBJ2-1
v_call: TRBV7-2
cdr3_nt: TGTGCCAGCAGCTTAGCGGGCGGGCTAGCGGGAGAAGAGCAGTTCTTC
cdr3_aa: CASSLAGGLAGEEQFF

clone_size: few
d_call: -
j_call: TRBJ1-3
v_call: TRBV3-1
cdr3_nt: TGTGCCAGCAGCCAAGAGGGGCGTCTGAGAAACACCATATATTTT
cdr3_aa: CASSQEGRLRNTIYF

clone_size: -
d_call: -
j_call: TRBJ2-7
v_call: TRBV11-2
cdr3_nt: TGTGCCAGCAGCTCCCCCCCAAAGGACTCCTACGAGCAGTACTTC
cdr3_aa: CASSSPPKDSYEQYF